By sample fraction, the clone carrying this TCR beta chain is medium-sized. A 5'RACE template-switching step, the method used to make TCR cDNA, added a universal primer site and UMIs. TCRdb called the 5' RACE reads again in MiXCR, with one record for every CDR3 protein. The sample has approximately 10,000 distinct CDR3 sequences, less than 6% seen once. This record comes from a study of T cells after yellow fever vaccination. Overall study context: SMART-Seq v4 Ultra Low Input prepared libraries from low-cell fractions. Study-level results: The booster saw the reappearance of most primary-vaccination clones (approximately 96% CD4, 70% to 90% CD8).

Material: PBMCs, either bulk or a sorted T-cell subset (CD4+, CD8+, memory, or dextramer-sorted; not recorded which), obtained more than 13 days after the first yellow fever vaccination. The source of this sequence is a man between 18 and 29 years old who received the YFV17D yellow fever vaccine.

CDR3 nucleotide sequence: TGCGCCAGCAGCTTGGAGGCGAGAATCACCTACAATGAGCAGTTCTTC. Its translation: CASSLEARITYNEQFF. V is TRBV5-1 and J is TRBJ2-1; D not resolved. This CDR3 spans 16 amino acids. Trimming took off 0 bases at V and 2 bases at J, with 12 bases between the two ends. In germline, CDR1 is SGHRS, CDR2 YFSETQ.